Sequencing of this T cell receptor (beta chain) was carried out in a study of molecular identifiers for immune sequencing clone quantification. TCRdb itself ran the PCR reads through MiXCR, one entry per CDR3 protein. The sample shows under 600,000 distinct CDR3 sequences, about a fifth of them seen only once. This clonotype was detected only a few times. As yet, its antigen is unknown. Study-wide results and caveats: In naive cells, under 1% of molecules belonged to clones above 20 RNA copies, against over 99% in effector cells.

V dropped 1 base and J dropped 11 bases, with 11 bases sitting between them. CDR3 length: 13 amino acids. Germline CDR1 reads MGHRA; CDR2 reads YSYEKL. The chain joins TRBV4-1 to TRBJ1-4, with D possibly matching TRBD1 (5 bases). The clonotype comes from a human donor in good health. Some libraries in this study had Jurkat cell RNA spiked in. The sequenced material came from naive CD8+ T cells from blood, with Jurkat cell RNA spiked in. The subset here: FACS-sorted CD8+CD4-CCR7+CD45RA+ naive T cells. CDR3 bases: TGCGCCAGCAGCCAAGTTGGACCAGGGAAACTGTTTTTT. It translates to CASSQVGPGKLFF.